Described below is a single T cell receptor beta chain sequence and its context. What it binds is not known. CDR1 and CDR2 from the germline V gene are SGHNT and YENEEA. The CDR3 covers 15 residues. V shed 4 bases, J shed 9 bases, and the junction held 15 bases outside the gene matches. It was after nine to eleven days of culture that CD4+ T cells were isolated. Participants completed two doses of the BNT162b2 or mRNA-1273 vaccine. The sample belongs to a study of vaccination effects on CD4 cells after COVID-19. Some clones are missing from TCRdb's copy, which holds only in-frame ones; the method was immunoSEQ multiplex PCR. The sample carries tens of thousands of clones, roughly 80% recorded once.

The sequences come from CD4+ T cells from PBMCs cultured without peptide, collected after COVID-19 vaccination. The chain links TRBV11-3 to TRBJ2-7, with TRBD1 matching over 7 bases. This clonotype was sampled from a human donor who received a COVID-19 vaccine. The CDR3 loop is CASSSLGRDRARQYV. DNA of the CDR3: TGTGCCAGCAGCTCCCTAGGGCGAGACAGGGCGAGGCAGTACGTC.